What follows are 10 T cell receptor beta chains derived from one specimen sequenced in a study of a mutant IDH1 vaccine in newly diagnosed glioma. Their antigen targets remain unknown. Time point given: week 23, last vaccination. Mutant IDH1 20-mer peptide, at 300 ug, made up each vaccine dose, with topical imiquimod. This table comes from immunoSEQ multiplex PCR, and its TCRdb copy is limited to in-frame clones, with some not included. Here the sample spans about 54,000 clones, approximately 87% being singletons. The sequenced sample was PBMCs, obtained from a glioma patient whose treatment included an IDH1 peptide vaccine. The source of these receptors is a middle-aged man with glioma.

V and J are TRBV5-5 and TRBJ2-7; 8 bases match TRBD2. V was pared by 2 bases and J by 2 bases, with 6 bases of the junction left unmatched. The CDR3 consists of 15 residues. CDR1 and CDR2 (germline): SGHKS, YYEKEE (reference sequence). This CDR3 is CASSFGSGIAYEQYF. DNA of the CDR3: TGTGCCAGCAGCTTTGGTAGCGGGATTGCCTACGAGCAGTACTTC.

This clone was seen a single time. V is TRBV7-9 and J is TRBJ2-2; no clear D. This CDR3 region has 12 residues. The V end lost 7 bases, the J end lost 5 bases, and 8 bases lay between the germline ends. Germline-derived CDR1 and CDR2 are SEHNR and FQNEAQ (reference sequence). The CDR3 DNA reads TGTGCCAGCAATCGGGTAACCGGGGAGCTGTTTTTT. The encoded protein is CASNRVTGELFF.

The chain recombines TRBV2 with TRBJ2-7; 10 bases map to TRBD1. Germline lookup yields CDR1 SNHLY and CDR2 FYNNEI. This CDR3 has 14 residues. J was trimmed by 5 bases and V by 6 bases; bases with no gene match: 7. As DNA, the CDR3 is TGTGCCAGCAGAGCGGACAGGGGGGTCCACGAGCAGTACTTC. This encodes CASRADRGVHEQYF.

V usage is TRBV11-3 and J usage is TRBJ2-7; 7 bases are shared with TRBD2. After removal of 5 bases from V and 3 bases from J, the junction contained 4 bases not matched to a gene. The CDR3 contains 13 residues. Per germline, CDR1 SGHNT and CDR2 YENEEA. The CDR3 region is CASSIQRGYEQYF. CDR3 nucleotide sequence: TGTGCCAGCAGCATCCAGCGGGGCTACGAGCAGTACTTC.

This clone appeared once. The chain is built from TRBV13 and TRBJ2-7; the D call may be TRBD1 or TRBD2 (7 bases each). V gave up 5 bases and J gave up 1 base, with 15 bases separating them. The CDR3 is 15 residues long. Germline assignment: CDR1 PRHDT and CDR2 FYEKMQ (reference sequence). The CDR3 sequence: CASSQGGHGSYEQYF. The CDR3 DNA is TGTGCCAGCAGCCAGGGGGGGCATGGATCCTACGAGCAGTACTTC. Using reference TRBV13 and TRBJ2-7 for the parts outside the CDR3, the full variable domain is AAGVIQSPRHLIKEKRETATLKCYPIPRHDTVYWYQQGPGQDPQFLISFYEKMQSDKGSIPDRFSAQQFSDYHSELNMSSLELGDSALYFCASSQGGHGSYEQYFGPGTRLTVT.

This chain links TRBV6-5 with TRBJ2-2, with D tentatively TRBD1 (5 bases). The germline V gene encodes CDR1 MNHEY and CDR2 SVGAGI. This CDR3 is built from 13 residues. Trimming took 6 bases from V and 5 from J, leaving 10 bases between them. In nucleotides, the CDR3 is TGTGCCAGCAGGCTCAGGGTTACCGGGGAGCTGTTTTTT. Encoded protein: CASRLRVTGELFF.

The V and J genes are TRBV5-6 and TRBJ1-2; D possibly corresponds to TRBD1 (6 bases). V was trimmed by 4 bases and J by 2 bases, leaving 21 bases between them. Germline CDR1 and CDR2: SGHDT and YYEEEE. This CDR3 is built from 17 residues. CDR3 sequence reads: CASSPQPGAGDNYGYTF. The CDR3, as DNA: TGTGCCAGCAGCCCTCAACCAGGGGCAGGAGACAACTATGGCTACACCTTC. The entire variable domain, with the rest obtained from reference TRBV5-6 and TRBJ1-2, is as follows: DAGVTQSPTHLIKTRGQQVTLRCSPKSGHDTVSWYQQALGQGPQFIFQYYEEEERQRGNFPDRFSGHQFPNYSSELNVNALLLGDSALYLCASSPQPGAGDNYGYTFGSGTRLTVV.

Within the sample, this clone is medium-sized. The J gene is TRBJ1-1, the V gene TRBV6-5; 7 bases fit TRBD1. The germline V gene encodes CDR1 MNHEY and CDR2 SVGAGI. V shed 5 bases and J 6 bases; nucleotides not matched to a gene: 9. This CDR3 region has 14 residues. CDR3 in DNA: TGTGCCAGCAGTAACCAGGGGGTGTACGCTGAAGCTTTCTTT. It translates to CASSNQGVYAEAFF.

The chain recombines TRBV7-2 with TRBJ1-1; 8 bases agree with TRBD1. J was trimmed by 6 bases and V by 1 base; bases with no gene match: 7. The CDR3 sequence is 15 residues long. CDR1 and CDR2 (germline): SGHTA, FQGNSA. The CDR3 DNA follows: TGTGCCAGCAGCTTAGGAGGGACAGGAGGGCCTGAAGCTTTCTTT. It yields the protein CASSLGGTGGPEAFF.

The rearrangement links TRBV5-1 to TRBJ2-1, with 7 bases aligning to TRBD2. This CDR3 region has 15 residues. V lost 4 bases and J lost 6; bases outside the gene matches: 10. The germline V gene has CDR1 SGHRS and CDR2 YFSETQ. In DNA, the CDR3 is TGCGCCAGCAGCGGAAGGAGTCTAGCGGTCAATGAGCAGTTCTTC. Protein sequence: CASSGRSLAVNEQFF.